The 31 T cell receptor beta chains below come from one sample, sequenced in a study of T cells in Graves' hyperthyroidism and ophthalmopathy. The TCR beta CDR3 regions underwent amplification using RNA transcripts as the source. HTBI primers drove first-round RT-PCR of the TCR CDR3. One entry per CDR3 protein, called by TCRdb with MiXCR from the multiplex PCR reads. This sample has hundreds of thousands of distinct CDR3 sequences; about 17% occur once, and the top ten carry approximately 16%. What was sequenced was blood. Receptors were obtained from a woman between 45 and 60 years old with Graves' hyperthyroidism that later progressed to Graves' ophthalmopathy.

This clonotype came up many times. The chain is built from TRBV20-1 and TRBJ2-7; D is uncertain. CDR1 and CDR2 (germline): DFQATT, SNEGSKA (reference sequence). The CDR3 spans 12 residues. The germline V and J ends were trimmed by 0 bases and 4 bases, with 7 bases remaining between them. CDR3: CSAREVEYEQYF. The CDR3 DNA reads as TGCAGTGCTAGAGAAGTGGAGTACGAGCAGTACTTC.

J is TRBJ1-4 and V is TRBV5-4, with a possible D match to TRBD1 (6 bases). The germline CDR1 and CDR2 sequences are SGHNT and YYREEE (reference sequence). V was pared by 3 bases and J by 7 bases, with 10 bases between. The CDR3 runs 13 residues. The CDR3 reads CASSYRGGEKLFF. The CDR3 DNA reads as TGTGCCAGCAGCTATAGGGGGGGTGAAAAACTGTTTTTT.

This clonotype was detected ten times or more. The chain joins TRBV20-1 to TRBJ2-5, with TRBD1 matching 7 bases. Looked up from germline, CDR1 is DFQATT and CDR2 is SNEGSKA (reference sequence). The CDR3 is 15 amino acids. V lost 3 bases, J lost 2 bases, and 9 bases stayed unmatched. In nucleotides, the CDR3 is TGCAGTGCTAGTCCTCCGGACAGGAGACAAGAGACCCAGTACTTC. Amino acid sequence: CSASPPDRRQETQYF.

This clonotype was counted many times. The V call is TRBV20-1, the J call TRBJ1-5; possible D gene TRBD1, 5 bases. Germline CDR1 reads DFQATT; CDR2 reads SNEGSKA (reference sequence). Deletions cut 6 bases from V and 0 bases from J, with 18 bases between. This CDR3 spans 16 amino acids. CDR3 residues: CSARDGGMYSNQPQHF. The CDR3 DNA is TGCAGTGCCCGGGACGGGGGGATGTATAGCAATCAGCCCCAGCATTTT.

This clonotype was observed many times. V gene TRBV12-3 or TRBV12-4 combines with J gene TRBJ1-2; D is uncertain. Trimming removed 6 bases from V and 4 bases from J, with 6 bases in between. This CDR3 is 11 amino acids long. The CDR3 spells CASSQSYGYTF. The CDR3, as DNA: TGTGCCAGCAGCCAAAGCTATGGCTACACCTTC.

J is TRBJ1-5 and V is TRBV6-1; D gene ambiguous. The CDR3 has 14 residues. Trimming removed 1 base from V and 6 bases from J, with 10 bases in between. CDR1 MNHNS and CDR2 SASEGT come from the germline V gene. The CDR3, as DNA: TGTGCCAGCAGTGAAGGGAATTGGGGTCAGCCCCAGCATTTT. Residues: CASSEGNWGQPQHF.

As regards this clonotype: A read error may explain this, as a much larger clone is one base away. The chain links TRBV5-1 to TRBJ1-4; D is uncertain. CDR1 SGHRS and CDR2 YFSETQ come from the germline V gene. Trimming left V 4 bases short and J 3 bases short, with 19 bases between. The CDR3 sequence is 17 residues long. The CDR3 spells CASSGTSWVTANEKLFF. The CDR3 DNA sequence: TGCGCCAGCAGCGGCACGTCGTGGGTCACAGCTAATGAAAAACTGTTTTTT.

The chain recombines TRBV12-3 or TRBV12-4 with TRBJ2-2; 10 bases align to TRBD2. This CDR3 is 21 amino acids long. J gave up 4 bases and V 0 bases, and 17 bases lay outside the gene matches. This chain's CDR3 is CASSLALWLAGAIGGTGELFF. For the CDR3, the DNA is TGTGCCAGCAGTTTAGCGCTGTGGCTAGCGGGGGCCATCGGAGGCACCGGGGAGCTGTTTTTT.

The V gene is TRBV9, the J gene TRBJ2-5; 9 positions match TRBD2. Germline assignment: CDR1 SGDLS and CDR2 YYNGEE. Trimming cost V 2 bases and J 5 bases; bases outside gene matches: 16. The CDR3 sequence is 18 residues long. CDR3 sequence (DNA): TGTGCCAGCAGCGTCCGGAGTGGGGGACTAGCCCCGCGGGAGACCCAGTACTTC. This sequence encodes CASSVRSGGLAPRETQYF.

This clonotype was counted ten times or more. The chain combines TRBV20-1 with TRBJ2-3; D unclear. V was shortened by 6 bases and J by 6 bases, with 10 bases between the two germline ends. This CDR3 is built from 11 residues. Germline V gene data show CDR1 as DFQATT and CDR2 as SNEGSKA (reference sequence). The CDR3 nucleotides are TGCAGTGCGGCCCCTTCGGATACGCAGTATTTT. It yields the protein CSAAPSDTQYF.

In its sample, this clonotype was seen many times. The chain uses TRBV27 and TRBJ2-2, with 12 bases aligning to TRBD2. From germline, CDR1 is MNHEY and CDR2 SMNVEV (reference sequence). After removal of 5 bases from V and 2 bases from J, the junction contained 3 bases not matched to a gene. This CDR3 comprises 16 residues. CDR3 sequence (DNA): TGTGCCAGCAGTGGACTAGCGGGGCTCAACACCGGGGAGCTGTTTTTT. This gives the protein CASSGLAGLNTGELFF.

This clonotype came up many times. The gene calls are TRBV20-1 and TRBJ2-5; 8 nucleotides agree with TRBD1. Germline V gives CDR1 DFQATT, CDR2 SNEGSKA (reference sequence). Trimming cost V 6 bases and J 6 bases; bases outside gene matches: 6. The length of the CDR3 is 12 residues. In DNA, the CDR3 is TGCAGTGCCACCGGACAGGGCAAGACCCAGTACTTC. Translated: CSATGQGKTQYF.

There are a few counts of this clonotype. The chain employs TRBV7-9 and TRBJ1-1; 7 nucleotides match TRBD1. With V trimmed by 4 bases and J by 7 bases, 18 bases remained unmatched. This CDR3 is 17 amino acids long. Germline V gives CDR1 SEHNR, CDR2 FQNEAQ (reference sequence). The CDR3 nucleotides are TGTGCCAGCAGCTGGGACCCGGGACAGCGCAAGGACCTTGAAGCTTTCTTT. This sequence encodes CASSWDPGQRKDLEAFF.

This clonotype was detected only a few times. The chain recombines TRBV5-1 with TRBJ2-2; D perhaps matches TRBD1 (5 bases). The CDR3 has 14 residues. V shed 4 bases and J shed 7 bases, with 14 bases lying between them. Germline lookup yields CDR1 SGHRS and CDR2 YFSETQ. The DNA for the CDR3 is TGCGCCAGCAGCCTCCTTCCCAGGGTCGGGGAGCTGTTTTTT. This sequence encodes CASSLLPRVGELFF.

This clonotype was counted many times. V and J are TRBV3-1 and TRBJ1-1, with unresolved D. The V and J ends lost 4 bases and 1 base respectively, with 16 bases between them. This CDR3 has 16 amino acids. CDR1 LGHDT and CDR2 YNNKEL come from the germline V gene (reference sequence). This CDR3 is CASSPSQNQRNTEAFF. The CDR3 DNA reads TGTGCCAGCAGCCCCTCTCAGAATCAGAGGAACACTGAAGCTTTCTTT.

The DNA of the CDR3 is TGTGCCAGCAGCCAATACGACAGGGGGAAGGACTATGGCTACACCTTC. The encoded protein is CASSQYDRGKDYGYTF. The gene calls are TRBV16 and TRBJ1-2; 9 positions agree with TRBD1. V lost 1 base, J lost 3 bases, and 6 bases stayed unmatched. This CDR3 comprises 16 residues. Germline CDR1 KGHSY, CDR2 FQNENV.

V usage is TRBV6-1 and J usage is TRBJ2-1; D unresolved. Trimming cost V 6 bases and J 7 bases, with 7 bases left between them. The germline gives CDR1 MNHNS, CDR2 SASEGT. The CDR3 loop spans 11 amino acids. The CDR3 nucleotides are TGTGCCAGCAGAAATCGGAATGAGCAGTTCTTC. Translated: CASRNRNEQFF.

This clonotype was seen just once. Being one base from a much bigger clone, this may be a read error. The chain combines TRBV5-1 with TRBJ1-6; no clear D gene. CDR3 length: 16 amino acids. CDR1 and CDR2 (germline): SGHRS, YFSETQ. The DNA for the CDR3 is TGCGCCAGCAGCCCCCAGGAGGGCACCTATAGTTCACCCCTCCACTTT. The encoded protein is CASSPQEGTYSSPLHF.

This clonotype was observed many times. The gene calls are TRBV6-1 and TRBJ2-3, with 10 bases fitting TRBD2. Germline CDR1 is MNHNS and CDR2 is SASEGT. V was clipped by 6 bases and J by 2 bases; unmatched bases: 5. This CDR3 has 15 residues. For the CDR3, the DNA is TGTGCCAGCAGACGACTAGCGGGTCCCACAGATACGCAGTATTTT. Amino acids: CASRRLAGPTDTQYF.

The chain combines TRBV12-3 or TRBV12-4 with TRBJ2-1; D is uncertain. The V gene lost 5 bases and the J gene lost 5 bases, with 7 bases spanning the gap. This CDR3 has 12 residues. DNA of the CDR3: TGTGCCAGCAGTGCCGGCAACAATGAGCAGTTCTTC. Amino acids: CASSAGNNEQFF.

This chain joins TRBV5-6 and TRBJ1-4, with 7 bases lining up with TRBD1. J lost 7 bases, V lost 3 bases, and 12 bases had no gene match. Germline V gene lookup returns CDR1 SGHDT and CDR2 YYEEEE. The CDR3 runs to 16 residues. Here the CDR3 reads CASSSGTERGSEKLFF. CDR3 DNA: TGTGCCAGCAGCTCCGGGACAGAGAGGGGGAGTGAAAAACTGTTTTTT.

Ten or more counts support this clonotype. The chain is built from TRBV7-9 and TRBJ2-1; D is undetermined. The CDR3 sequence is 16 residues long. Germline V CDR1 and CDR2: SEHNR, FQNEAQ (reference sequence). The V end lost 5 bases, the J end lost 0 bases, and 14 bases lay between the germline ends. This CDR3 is CASSLWEGPSYNEQFF. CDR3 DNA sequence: TGTGCCAGCAGCCTCTGGGAAGGGCCCTCCTACAATGAGCAGTTCTTC.

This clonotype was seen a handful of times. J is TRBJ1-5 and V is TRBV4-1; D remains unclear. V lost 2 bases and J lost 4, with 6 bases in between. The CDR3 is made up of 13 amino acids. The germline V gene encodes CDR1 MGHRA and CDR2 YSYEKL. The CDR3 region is CASSQWGNQPQHF. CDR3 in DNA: TGCGCCAGCAGCCAATGGGGAAATCAGCCCCAGCATTTT.

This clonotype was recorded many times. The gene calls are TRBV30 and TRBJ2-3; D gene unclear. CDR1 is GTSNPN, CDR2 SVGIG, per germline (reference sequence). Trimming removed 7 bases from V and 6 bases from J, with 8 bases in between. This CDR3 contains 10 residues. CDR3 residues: CASHQDTQYF. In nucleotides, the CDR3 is TGTGCCTCCCATCAGGATACGCAGTATTTT.

DNA of the CDR3: TGTGCCAGCAGCCGAATCCGACAGGGCAGCACTGAAGCTTTCTTT. Translating it yields CASSRIRQGSTEAFF. The chain uses TRBV3-1 and TRBJ1-1; TRBD1 aligns across 7 bases. The CDR3 length is 15 residues. The germline V gene has CDR1 LGHDT and CDR2 YNNKEL (reference sequence). V shed 4 bases, J shed 4 bases, and the junction held 9 bases outside the gene matches. Together with reference TRBV3-1 and TRBJ1-1, the CDR3 gives the full variable domain: DTAVSQTPKYLVTQMGNDKSIKCEQNLGHDTMYWYKQDSKKFLKIMFSYNNKELIINETVPNRFSPKSPDKAHLNLHINSLELGDSAVYFCASSRIRQGSTEAFFGQGTRLTVV.

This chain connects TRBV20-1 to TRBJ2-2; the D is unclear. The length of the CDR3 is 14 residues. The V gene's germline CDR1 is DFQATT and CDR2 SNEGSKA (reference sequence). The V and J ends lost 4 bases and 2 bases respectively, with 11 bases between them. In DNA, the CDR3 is TGCAGTGCTATTAGCATATCCAACACCGGGGAGCTGTTTTTT. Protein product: CSAISISNTGELFF.

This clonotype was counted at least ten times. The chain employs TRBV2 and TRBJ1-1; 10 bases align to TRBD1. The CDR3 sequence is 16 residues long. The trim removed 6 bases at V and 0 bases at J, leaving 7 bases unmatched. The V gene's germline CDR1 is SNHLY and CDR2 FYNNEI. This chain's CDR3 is CASRSLGQGVNTEAFF. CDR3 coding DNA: TGTGCCAGCAGATCACTTGGACAGGGGGTGAACACTGAAGCTTTCTTT.

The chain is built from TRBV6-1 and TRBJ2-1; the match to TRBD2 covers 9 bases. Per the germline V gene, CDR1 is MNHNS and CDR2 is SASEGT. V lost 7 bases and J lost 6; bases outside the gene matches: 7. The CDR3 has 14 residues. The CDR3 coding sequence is TGTGCCAGCATACCGGGACTAGCCCCCAATGAGCAGTTCTTC. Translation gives CASIPGLAPNEQFF.

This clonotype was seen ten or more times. The CDR3 sequence: CASSEWQKDYGYTF. Written as DNA, the CDR3 is TGTGCCAGCAGTGAATGGCAGAAAGACTATGGCTACACCTTC. The genes are TRBV6-1 and TRBJ1-2; no clear D. V was pared by 2 bases and J by 3 bases, with 10 bases between. Germline V CDR1 and CDR2: MNHNS, SASEGT. This CDR3 has 14 amino acids.

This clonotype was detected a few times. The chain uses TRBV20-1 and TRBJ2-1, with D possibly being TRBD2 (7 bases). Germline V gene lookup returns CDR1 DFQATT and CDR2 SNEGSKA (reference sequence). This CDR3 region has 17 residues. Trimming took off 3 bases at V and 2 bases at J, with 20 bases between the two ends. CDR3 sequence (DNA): TGCAGTGCTAGTTTAGGCCTGGCGGGGGCCACCTACAATGAGCAGTTCTTC. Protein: CSASLGLAGATYNEQFF.

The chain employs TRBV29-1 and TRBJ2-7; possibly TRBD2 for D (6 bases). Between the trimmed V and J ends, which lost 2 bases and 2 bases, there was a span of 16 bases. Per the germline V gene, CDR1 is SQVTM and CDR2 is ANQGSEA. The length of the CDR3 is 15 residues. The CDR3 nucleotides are TGCAGCGTTGAAATGGGGACGGCGGGAACCTACGAGCAGTACTTC. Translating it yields CSVEMGTAGTYEQYF.